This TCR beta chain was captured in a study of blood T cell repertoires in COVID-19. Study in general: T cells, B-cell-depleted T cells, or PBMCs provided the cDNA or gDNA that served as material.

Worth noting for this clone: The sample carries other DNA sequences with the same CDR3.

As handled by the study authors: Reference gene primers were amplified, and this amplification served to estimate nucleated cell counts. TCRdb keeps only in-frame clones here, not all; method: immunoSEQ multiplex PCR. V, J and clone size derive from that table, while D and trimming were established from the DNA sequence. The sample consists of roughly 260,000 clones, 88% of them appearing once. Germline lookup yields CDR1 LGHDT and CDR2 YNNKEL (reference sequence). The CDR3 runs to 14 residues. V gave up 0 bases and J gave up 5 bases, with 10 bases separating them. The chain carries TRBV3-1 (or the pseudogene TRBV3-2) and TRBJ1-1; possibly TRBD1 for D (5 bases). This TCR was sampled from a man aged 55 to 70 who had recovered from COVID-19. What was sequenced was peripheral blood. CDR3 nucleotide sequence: TGTGCCAGCAGCCAAGACAGGGTTAGGACTGAAGCTTTCTTT. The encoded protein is CASSQDRVRTEAFF.